This TCR beta chain was identified during a study of T-cell memory formation after mild COVID-19. Study results and caveats: Whether second-wave clones peaking at day 37 were SARS-CoV-2 specific went unconfirmed.

Remarks on this clonotype: The antigen is unknown.

The CDR3 is 14 residues long. The V gene lost 1 base and the J gene lost 3 bases, with 9 bases spanning the gap. Per the germline V gene, CDR1 is SGHAT and CDR2 is FQNNGV. With constant-segment primers, 5'RACE yielded cDNA libraries of TCR alpha and TCR beta that carried sample barcodes and UMIs. TCRdb re-called the 5' RACE reads through MiXCR, storing one row per CDR3 protein. The sample has about 140,000 distinct CDR3 sequences; approximately 14% are singletons. This chain connects TRBV11-2 to TRBJ2-5, with a tentative D call TRBD1 (5 bases). Specimen: PBMCs or a T cell subset sorted from them (not recorded which). This sequence was found in an adult woman who had mild COVID-19 (a few samples of this study predate the infection). Cell type and time point are not known. Written as DNA, the CDR3 is TGTGCCAGCAGCTTAGCGTCAGGGAAAGAGACCCAGTACTTC. Its protein is CASSLASGKETQYF.